Included here is one T cell receptor beta chain sequence, with context. The target antigen is unknown. V gave up 6 bases and J gave up 7 bases; unmatched junction bases: 6. Per the germline V gene, CDR1 is MNHEY and CDR2 is SMNVEV (reference sequence). The CDR3 covers 13 residues. This sample was taken from a study of cytomegalovirus exposure and HLA in healthy donors. Both 60 Vbeta primers and 13 Jbeta primers went into the PCR. Here immunoSEQ multiplex PCR was the method, and the copy in TCRdb shows in-frame clones only, minus some. The sample has approximately 160,000 clones, more than 65% seen once. Study-level results: Later work found that TCR association rates differed between HLA loci; DRB1 had the most and HLA-C the fewest.

The TCR sequence derives from a woman aged 25 to 39 in good health and CMV-seronegative. The gene calls are TRBV27 and TRBJ2-1, with 7 bases matching TRBD1. Sequenced: PBMCs. CDR3 sequence reads: CASSPTQGNEQFF. As DNA, the CDR3 is TGTGCCAGCAGCCCCACACAGGGGAATGAGCAGTTCTTC.